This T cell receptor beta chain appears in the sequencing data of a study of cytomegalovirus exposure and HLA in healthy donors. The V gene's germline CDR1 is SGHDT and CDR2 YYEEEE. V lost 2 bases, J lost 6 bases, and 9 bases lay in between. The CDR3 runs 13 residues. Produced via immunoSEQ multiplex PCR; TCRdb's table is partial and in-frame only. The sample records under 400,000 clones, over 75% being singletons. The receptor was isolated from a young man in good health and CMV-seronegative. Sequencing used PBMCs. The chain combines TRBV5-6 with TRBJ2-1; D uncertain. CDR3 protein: CASSFGQTNEQFF. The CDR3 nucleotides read TGTGCCAGCAGCTTTGGGCAGACCAATGAGCAGTTCTTC.